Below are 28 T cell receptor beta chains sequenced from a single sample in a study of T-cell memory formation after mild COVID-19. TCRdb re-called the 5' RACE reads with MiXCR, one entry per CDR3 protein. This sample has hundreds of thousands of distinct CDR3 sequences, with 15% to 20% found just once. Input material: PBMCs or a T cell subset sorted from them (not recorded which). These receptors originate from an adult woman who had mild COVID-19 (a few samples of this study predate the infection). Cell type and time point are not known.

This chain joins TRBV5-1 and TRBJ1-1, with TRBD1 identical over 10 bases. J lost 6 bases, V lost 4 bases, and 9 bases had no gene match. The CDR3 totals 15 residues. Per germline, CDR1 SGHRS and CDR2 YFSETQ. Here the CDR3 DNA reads TGCGCCAGCAGCCCCCTGACAGGGGGCAGGGCTGAAGCTTTCTTT. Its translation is CASSPLTGGRAEAFF.

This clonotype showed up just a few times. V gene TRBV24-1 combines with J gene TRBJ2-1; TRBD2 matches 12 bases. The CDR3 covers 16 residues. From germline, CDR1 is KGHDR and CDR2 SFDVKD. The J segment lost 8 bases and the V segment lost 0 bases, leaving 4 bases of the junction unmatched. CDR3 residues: CATSDLLAGGPDEQFF. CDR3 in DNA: TGTGCCACCAGTGATTTGCTAGCGGGAGGGCCGGATGAGCAGTTCTTC.

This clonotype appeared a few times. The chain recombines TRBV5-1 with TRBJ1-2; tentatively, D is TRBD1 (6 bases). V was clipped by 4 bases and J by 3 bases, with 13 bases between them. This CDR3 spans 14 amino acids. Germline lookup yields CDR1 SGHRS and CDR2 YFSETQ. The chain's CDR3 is CASSHTGMDYGYTF. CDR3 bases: TGCGCCAGCAGCCACACAGGGATGGACTATGGCTACACCTTC. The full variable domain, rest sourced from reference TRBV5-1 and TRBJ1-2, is KAGVTQTPRYLIKTRGQQVTLSCSPISGHRSVSWYQQTPGQGLQFLFEYFSETQRNKGNFPGRFSGRQFSNSRSEMNVSTLELGDSALYLCASSHTGMDYGYTFGSGTRLTVV.

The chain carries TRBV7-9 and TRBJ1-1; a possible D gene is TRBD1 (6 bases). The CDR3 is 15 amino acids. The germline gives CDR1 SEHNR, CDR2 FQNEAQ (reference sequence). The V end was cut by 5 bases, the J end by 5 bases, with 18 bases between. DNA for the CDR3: TGTGCCAGCAGCCCAACCAGGGGCCAAGGGACTGAAGCTTTCTTT. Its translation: CASSPTRGQGTEAFF. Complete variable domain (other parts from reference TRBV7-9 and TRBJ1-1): DTGVSQNPRHKITKRGQNVTFRCDPISEHNRLYWYRQTLGQGPEFLTYFQNEAQLEKSRLLSDRFSAERPKGSFSTLEIQRTEQGDSAMYLCASSPTRGQGTEAFFGQGTRLTVV.

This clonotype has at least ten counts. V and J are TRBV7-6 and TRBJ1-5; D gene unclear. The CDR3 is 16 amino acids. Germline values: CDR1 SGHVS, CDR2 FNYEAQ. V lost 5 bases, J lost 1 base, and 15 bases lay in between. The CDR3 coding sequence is TGTGCCAGCAGCGCCCTGTCGGGGATAAGCAATCAGCCCCAGCATTTT. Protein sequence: CASSALSGISNQPQHF. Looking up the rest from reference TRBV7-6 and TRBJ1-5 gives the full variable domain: GAGVSQSPRYKVTKRGQDVALRCDPISGHVSLYWYRQALGQGPEFLTYFNYEAQQDKSGLPNDRFSAERPEGSISTLTIQRTEQRDSAMYRCASSALSGISNQPQHFGDGTRLSIL.

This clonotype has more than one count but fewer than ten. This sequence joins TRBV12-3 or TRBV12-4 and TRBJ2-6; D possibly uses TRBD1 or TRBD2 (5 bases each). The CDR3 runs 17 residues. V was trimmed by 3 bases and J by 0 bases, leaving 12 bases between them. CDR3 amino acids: CASSFRWGSSGANVLTF. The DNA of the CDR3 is TGTGCCAGCAGTTTCCGGTGGGGGAGCTCTGGGGCCAACGTCCTGACTTTC.

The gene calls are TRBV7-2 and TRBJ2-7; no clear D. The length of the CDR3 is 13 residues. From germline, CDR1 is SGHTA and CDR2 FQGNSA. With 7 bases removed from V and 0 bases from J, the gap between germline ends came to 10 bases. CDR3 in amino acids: CASKPSSSYEQYF. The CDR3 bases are TGTGCCAGCAAGCCGTCCAGCTCCTACGAGCAGTACTTC.

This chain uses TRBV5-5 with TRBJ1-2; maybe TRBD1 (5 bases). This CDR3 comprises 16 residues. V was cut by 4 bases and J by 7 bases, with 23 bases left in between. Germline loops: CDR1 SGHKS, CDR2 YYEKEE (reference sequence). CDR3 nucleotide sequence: TGTGCCAGCAGCCCGGGGATGGGACGGCGCGAGAGTGGCTACACCTTC. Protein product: CASSPGMGRRESGYTF.

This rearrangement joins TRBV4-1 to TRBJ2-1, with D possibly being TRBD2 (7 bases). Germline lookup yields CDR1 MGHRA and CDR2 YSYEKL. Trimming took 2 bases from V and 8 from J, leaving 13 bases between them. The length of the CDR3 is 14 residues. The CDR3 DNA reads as TGCGCCAGCAGCCAACCTCGGGGGGCCCATGAGCAGTTCTTC. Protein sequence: CASSQPRGAHEQFF.

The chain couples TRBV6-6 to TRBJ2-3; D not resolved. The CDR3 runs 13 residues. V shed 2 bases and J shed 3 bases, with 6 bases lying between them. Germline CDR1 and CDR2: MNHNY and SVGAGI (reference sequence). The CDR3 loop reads CASSYTLTDTQYF. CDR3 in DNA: TGTGCCAGCAGTTACACCTTAACAGATACGCAGTATTTT.

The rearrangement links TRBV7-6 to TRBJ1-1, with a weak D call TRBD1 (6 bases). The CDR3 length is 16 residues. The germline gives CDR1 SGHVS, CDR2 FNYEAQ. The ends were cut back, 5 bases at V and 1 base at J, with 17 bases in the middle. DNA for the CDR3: TGTGCCAGCAGCCCAAGGCCCGAACAGGGGAACACTGAAGCTTTCTTT. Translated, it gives CASSPRPEQGNTEAFF.

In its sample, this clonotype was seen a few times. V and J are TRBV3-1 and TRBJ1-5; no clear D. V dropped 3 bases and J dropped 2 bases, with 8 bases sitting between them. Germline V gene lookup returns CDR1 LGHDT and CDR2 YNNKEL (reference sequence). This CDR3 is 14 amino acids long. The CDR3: CASSQKEGNQPQHF. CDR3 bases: TGTGCCAGCAGCCAGAAAGAGGGCAATCAGCCCCAGCATTTT. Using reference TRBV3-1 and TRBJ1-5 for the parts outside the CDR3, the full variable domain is DTAVSQTPKYLVTQMGNDKSIKCEQNLGHDTMYWYKQDSKKFLKIMFSYNNKELIINETVPNRFSPKSPDKAHLNLHINSLELGDSAVYFCASSQKEGNQPQHFGDGTRLSIL.

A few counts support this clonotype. The CDR3 DNA is TGTGCCACCAGTGCCCCCGGGGACCCACTCAATGAGCAGTTCTTC. This codes for CATSAPGDPLNEQFF. The chain couples TRBV24-1 to TRBJ2-1; the D gene could be TRBD1 or TRBD2 (5 bases each). The CDR3 sequence is 15 residues long. V shed 5 bases and J shed 6 bases, with 16 bases lying between them. Germline CDR1 is KGHDR and CDR2 is SFDVKD.

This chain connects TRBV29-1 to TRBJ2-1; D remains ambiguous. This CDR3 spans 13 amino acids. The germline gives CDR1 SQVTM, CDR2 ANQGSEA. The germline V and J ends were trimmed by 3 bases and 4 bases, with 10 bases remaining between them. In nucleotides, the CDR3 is TGCAGCGTTGACCCAGGAATTTACAATGAGCAGTTCTTC. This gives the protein CSVDPGIYNEQFF.

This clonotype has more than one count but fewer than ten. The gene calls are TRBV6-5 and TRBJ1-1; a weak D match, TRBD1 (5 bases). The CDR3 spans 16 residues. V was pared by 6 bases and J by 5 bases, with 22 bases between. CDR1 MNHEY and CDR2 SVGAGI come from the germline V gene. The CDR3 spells CASSLLPTPRGTEAFF. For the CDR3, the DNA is TGTGCCAGCAGCCTCCTCCCCACTCCCCGGGGGACTGAAGCTTTCTTT.

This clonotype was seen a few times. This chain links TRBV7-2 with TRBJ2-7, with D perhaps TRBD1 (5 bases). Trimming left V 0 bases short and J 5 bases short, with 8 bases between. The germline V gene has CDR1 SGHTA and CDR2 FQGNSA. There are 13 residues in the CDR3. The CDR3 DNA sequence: TGTGCCAGCAGCTTAGCGCAGGGCCACGAGCAGTACTTC. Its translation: CASSLAQGHEQYF.

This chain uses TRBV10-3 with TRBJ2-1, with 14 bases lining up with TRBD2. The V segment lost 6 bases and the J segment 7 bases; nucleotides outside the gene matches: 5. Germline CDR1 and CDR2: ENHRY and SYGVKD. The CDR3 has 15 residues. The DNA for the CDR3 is TGTGCCATCAGCTCGGGACTAGCGGGAGTTAATGAGCAGTTCTTC. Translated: CAISSGLAGVNEQFF.

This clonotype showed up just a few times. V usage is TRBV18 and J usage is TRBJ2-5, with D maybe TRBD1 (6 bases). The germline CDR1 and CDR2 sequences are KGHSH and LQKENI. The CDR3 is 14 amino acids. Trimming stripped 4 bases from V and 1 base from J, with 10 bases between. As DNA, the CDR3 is TGTGCCAGCTCACTTCAGGACAGCCAAGAGACCCAGTACTTC. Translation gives CASSLQDSQETQYF.

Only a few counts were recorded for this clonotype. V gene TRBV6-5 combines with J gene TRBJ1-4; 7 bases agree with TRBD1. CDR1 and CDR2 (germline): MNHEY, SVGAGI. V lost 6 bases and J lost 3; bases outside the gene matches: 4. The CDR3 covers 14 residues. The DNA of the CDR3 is TGTGCCAGCAGCCAAGGGACAGCTAATGAAAAACTGTTTTTT. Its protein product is CASSQGTANEKLFF.

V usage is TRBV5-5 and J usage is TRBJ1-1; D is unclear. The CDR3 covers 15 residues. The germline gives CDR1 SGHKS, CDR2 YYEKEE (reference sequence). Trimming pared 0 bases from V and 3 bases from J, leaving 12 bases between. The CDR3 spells CASSLDGRPYTEAFF. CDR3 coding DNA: TGTGCCAGCAGCTTGGACGGCAGGCCTTACACTGAAGCTTTCTTT.

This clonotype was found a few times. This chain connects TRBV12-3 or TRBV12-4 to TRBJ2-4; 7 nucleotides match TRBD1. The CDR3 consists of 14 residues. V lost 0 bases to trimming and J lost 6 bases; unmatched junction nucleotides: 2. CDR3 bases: TGTGCCAGCAGTTTAGCGGCAGGGGGAAACATTCAGTACTTC. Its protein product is CASSLAAGGNIQYF.

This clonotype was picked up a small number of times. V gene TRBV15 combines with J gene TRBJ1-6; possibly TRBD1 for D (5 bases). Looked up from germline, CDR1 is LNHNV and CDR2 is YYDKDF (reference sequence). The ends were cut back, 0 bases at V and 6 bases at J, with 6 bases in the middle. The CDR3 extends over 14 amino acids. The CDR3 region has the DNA TGTGCCACCAGCAGAGATGGGGGTAATTCACCCCTCCACTTT. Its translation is CATSRDGGNSPLHF.

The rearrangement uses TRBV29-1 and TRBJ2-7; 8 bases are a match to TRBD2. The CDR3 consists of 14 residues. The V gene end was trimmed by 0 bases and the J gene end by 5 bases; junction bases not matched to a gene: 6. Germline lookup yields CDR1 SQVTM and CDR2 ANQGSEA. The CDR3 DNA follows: TGCAGCGTTGAAGATACCAGCGGGAGCGACGAGCAGTACTTC. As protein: CSVEDTSGSDEQYF.

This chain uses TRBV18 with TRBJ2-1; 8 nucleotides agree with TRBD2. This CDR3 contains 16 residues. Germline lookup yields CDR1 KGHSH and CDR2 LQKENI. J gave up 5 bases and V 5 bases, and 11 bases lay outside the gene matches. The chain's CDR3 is CASSSLNRGGNNEQFF. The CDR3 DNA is TGTGCCAGCTCATCCCTAAATCGGGGGGGGAACAATGAGCAGTTCTTC.

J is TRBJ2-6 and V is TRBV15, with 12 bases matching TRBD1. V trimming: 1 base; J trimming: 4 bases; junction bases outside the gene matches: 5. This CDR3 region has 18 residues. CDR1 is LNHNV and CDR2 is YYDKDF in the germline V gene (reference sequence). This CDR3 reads CATSRGRDRGLGANVLTF. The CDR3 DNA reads TGTGCCACCAGCAGAGGCCGGGACAGGGGGCTGGGGGCCAACGTCCTGACTTTC. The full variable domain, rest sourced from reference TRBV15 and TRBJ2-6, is DAMVIQNPRYQVTQFGKPVTLSCSQTLNHNVMYWYQQKSSQAPKLLFHYYDKDFNNEADTPDNFQSRRPNTSFCFLDIRSPGLGDTAMYLCATSRGRDRGLGANVLTFGAGSRLTVL.

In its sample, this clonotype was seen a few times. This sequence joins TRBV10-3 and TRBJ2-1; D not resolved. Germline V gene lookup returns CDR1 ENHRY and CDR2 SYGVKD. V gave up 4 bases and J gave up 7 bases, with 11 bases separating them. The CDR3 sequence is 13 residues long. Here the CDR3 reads CAISVYDINEQFF. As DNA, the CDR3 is TGTGCCATCAGTGTCTACGACATAAATGAGCAGTTCTTC.

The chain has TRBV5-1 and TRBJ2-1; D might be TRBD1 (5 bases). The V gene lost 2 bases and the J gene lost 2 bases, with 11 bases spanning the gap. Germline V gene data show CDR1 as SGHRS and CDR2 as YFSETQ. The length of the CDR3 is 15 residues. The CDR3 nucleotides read TGCGCCAGCAGCTTAACAGGAGAAACCTACAATGAGCAGTTCTTC. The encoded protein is CASSLTGETYNEQFF. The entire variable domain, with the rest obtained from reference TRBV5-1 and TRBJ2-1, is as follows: KAGVTQTPRYLIKTRGQQVTLSCSPISGHRSVSWYQQTPGQGLQFLFEYFSETQRNKGNFPGRFSGRQFSNSRSEMNVSTLELGDSALYLCASSLTGETYNEQFFGPGTRLTVL.

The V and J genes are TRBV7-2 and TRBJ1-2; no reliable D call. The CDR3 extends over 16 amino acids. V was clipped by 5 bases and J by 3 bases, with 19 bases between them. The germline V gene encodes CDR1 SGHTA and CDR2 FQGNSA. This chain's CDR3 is CASSPSGGRADYGYTF. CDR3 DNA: TGTGCCAGCAGCCCCTCCGGCGGGAGGGCGGACTATGGCTACACCTTC.